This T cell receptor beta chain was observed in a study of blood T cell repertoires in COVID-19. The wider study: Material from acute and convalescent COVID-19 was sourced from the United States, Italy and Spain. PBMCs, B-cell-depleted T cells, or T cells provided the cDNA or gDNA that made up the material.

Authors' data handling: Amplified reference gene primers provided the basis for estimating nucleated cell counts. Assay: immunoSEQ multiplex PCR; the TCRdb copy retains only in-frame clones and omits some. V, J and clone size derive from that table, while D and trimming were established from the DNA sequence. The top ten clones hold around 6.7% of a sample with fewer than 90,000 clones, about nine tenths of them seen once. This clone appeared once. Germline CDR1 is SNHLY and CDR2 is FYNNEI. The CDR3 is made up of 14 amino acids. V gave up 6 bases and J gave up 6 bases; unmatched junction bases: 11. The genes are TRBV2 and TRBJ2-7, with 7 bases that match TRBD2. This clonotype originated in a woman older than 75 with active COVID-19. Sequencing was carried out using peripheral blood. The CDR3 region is CASSVRVGGLEQYF. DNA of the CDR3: TGTGCCAGCAGCGTTAGGGTGGGAGGGCTCGAGCAGTACTTC.